This TCR beta chain derives from a study of identical twins. Only healthy Caucasians were included as donors. From the 5' RACE reads, TCRdb called clonotypes with MiXCR, one entry per CDR3 protein. This sample carries 200,000 to 300,000 distinct CDR3 sequences, over 9.5% of them seen once, and the ten largest clones take about a tenth. The CDR3 extends over 16 amino acids. Per germline, CDR1 LGHDT and CDR2 YNNKEL (reference sequence). V was shortened by 0 bases and J by 2 bases, with 10 bases between the two germline ends. Points on this clonotype: Its antigen is not known.

Study-level findings and limits: Those out-of-frame alpha sequences shared by twins showed an excess of low generation probability. Memory repertoires lacked the insertion deficit that abundant cord blood beta clonotypes showed. Within monozygotic twins, out-of-frame TCR alpha sharing was underestimated by the models.

The genes are TRBV3-1 and TRBJ2-2, with D possibly being TRBD2 (5 bases). Sequenced sample: memory T cells sorted from blood. The clonotype originates from a man aged 45 to 65 in good health. CDR3 residues: CASSQETAANTGELFF. In DNA, the CDR3 is TGTGCCAGCAGCCAAGAAACAGCGGCAAACACCGGGGAGCTGTTTTTT.